This TCR beta chain was recovered during a study of cytomegalovirus exposure and HLA in healthy donors. Study conclusions and caveats: Most subjects' HLA-A and HLA-B alleles were reportedly predicted from TCR beta sequences.

V lost 7 bases to trimming and J lost 4 bases, with 7 bases between them. CDR1 and CDR2 (germline): SNHLY, FYNNEI. This CDR3 has 11 amino acids. In regard to this clone: Its cognate antigen is unknown.

The PCR used 60 Vbeta and 13 Jbeta primers. Data came from immunoSEQ multiplex PCR; TCRdb stores just in-frame clones and leaves some out. Its table lists under 200,000 clones. This clonotype was sampled from a man younger than 40 in good health and CMV-seronegative. The sequenced sample was PBMCs. The chain links TRBV2 to TRBJ1-1; no firm D call. This chain's CDR3 is CASKYSTEAFF. The CDR3 DNA follows: TGTGCCAGCAAGTATAGCACTGAAGCTTTCTTT.